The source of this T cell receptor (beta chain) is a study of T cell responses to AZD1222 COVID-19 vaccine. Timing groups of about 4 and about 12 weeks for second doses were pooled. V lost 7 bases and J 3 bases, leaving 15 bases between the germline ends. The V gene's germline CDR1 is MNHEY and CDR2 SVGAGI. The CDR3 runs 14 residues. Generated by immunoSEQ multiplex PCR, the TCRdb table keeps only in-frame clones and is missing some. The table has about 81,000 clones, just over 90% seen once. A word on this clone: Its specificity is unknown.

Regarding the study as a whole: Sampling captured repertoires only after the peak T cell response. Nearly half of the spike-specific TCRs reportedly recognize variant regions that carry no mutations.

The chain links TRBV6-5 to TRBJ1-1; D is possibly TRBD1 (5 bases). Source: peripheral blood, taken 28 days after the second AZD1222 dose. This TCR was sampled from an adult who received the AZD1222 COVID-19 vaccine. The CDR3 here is CASKRAGRDTEAFF. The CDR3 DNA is TGTGCCAGCAAGCGAGCAGGGAGAGACACTGAAGCTTTCTTT.